Listed below are T cell receptor beta chains from one sample, sequenced in a study of T cells in Graves' hyperthyroidism and ophthalmopathy. TCRdb re-derived calls from the multiplex PCR reads in MiXCR, one entry per CDR3 protein. The sample lists more than 300,000 distinct CDR3 sequences, approximately 13% occurring once. The sequenced sample was blood. The receptors derive from a woman aged 55-75 years with Graves' hyperthyroidism. CDR3s include the opening cysteine and the closing phenylalanine or tryptophan. The order of the fields is V gene, J gene, clone size, D gene, CDR3 DNA, CDR3 protein. The D gene is left open where the match is weak. Rows may omit the clone size; those that give it use once, few, many or a size class.

TRBV29-1	TRBJ2-6	NA	NA	TGCAGCGTTGAAGTATGGACTGGGGCCAACGTCCTGACTTTC	CSVEVWTGANVLTF
TRBV15	TRBJ2-1	many	NA	TGTGCCACCAGCAGAGTTAGGTTTTCCGATGAGCAGTTCTTC	CATSRVRFSDEQFF
TRBV4-1	TRBJ1-1	many	TRBD1	TGCGCCAGCAGCCAACCTAGACAGGGGGTAAACACTGAAGCTTTCTTT	CASSQPRQGVNTEAFF
TRBV3-1	TRBJ2-2	NA	TRBD1	TGTGCCAGCAGCCAAGTCCCGGGGACAGCCCCCGGGGAGCTGTTTTTT	CASSQVPGTAPGELFF
TRBV7-3	TRBJ1-1	many	NA	TGTGCCAGCACTATCGGCGGGGGGTTGGACACTGAAGCTTTCTTT	CASTIGGGLDTEAFF
TRBV20-1	TRBJ2-7	NA	TRBD2	TGCAGTGCTAAACGTGGACTAGCGGGCGCCTACGAGCAGTACTTC	CSAKRGLAGAYEQYF
TRBV27	TRBJ2-7	NA	TRBD1	TGTGCCAGCAGTTTATCGGCAGGGGGCTTAATATTTTCCTACGAGCAGTACTTC	CASSLSAGGLIFSYEQYF
TRBV5-1	TRBJ2-3	many	TRBD2	TGCGCCAGCGCAGCTAGCGGGTTCACAGATACGCAGTATTTT	CASAASGFTDTQYF
TRBV5-1	TRBJ2-7	once	TRBD1	TGCGCCAGCAGCGCCGCAGCCGGACAGGGGAACTCCTACGAGCAGTACTTC	CASSAAAGQGNSYEQYF
TRBV6-4	TRBJ1-1	few	TRBD1	TGTGCCAGCAGTCCACAGGGGGCTAGCACTGAAGCTTTCTTT	CASSPQGASTEAFF
TRBV20-1	TRBJ1-4	many	NA	TGCAGTGCTAGAGATCCACGACAGGTCGGACGTAATGAAAAACTGTTTTTT	CSARDPRQVGRNEKLFF
TRBV2	TRBJ2-7	NA	TRBD2	TGTGCCAGCTCGGCTAGCGGGTCCTACGAGCAGTACTTC	CASSASGSYEQYF
TRBV7-3	TRBJ2-2	many	NA	TGTGCCAGCAGCCCAGTCGCCGGGATTCTCGGGGAGCTGTTTTTT	CASSPVAGILGELFF
TRBV7-6	TRBJ2-7	few	TRBD1	TGTGCCAGCAGCTTACGCCAGGGACAGGGTAACTACGAGCAGTACTTC	CASSLRQGQGNYEQYF
TRBV7-9	TRBJ2-1	many	TRBD2	TGTGCCAGCAGCTGGGCTAGCGGGAGCTACAATGAGCAGTTCTTC	CASSWASGSYNEQFF
TRBV12-5	TRBJ2-7	NA	TRBD2	TGTGCTAGTGGCCGAGGGGCTAGCGGCCTCTACGAGCAGTACTTC	CASGRGASGLYEQYF
TRBV6-1	TRBJ1-2	many	TRBD1	TGTGCCAGCAGAAACCGGGACAGGGAGTACTATGGCTACACCTTC	CASRNRDREYYGYTF
TRBV12-3/TRBV12-4	TRBJ2-7	NA	NA	TGTGCCAGCAGCCCGACGCAGGGTCTCCACGAGCAGTACTTC	CASSPTQGLHEQYF
TRBV14	TRBJ2-7	few	NA	TGTGCCAGCAGCCAAGTAGGACAGCCCCTGTCCCTCCGATGGCAGTACTTC	CASSQVGQPLSLRWQYF
TRBV15	TRBJ2-1	few	TRBD1	TGTGCCACCAGCAGAGTCGTGACAGGGGGCATCAATGAGCAGTTCTTC	CATSRVVTGGINEQFF
TRBV12-3/TRBV12-4	TRBJ2-3	NA	NA	TGTGCCAGCAGCCACACGGCCAGCACAGATACGCAGTATTTT	CASSHTASTDTQYF
TRBV29-1	TRBJ2-3	few	NA	TGCAGCGTAGGGGACGATACGCAGTATTTT	CSVGDDTQYF
TRBV2	TRBJ1-5	NA	NA	TGTGCCAGCAGTGAAGCGCTTTTTTACGGCCCCCTGAGGCAGCCCCAGCATTTT	CASSEALFYGPLRQPQHF
TRBV5-1	TRBJ2-5	once	NA	TGCGCCAGCAGGGGGAAAGAGACCCAGTACTTC	CASRGKETQYF
TRBV11-2	TRBJ2-1	many	TRBD2	TGTGCCAGCAGCCCCGGGACTAGCGGATGGGGTGAGCAGTTCTTC	CASSPGTSGWGEQFF
TRBV12-3/TRBV12-4	TRBJ2-3	many	NA	TGTGCCAGCAGTTTCCGATCGGGACGGACCACAGATACGCAGTATTTT	CASSFRSGRTTDTQYF
TRBV7-9	TRBJ2-1	NA	TRBD2	TGTGCCAGCAGCTTAATAACTAGCGGGAACAATGAGCAGTTCTTC	CASSLITSGNNEQFF
TRBV10-2	TRBJ2-4	few	NA	TGCGCCAGCAGTGAAAAGGGGTTTAGGGCCAAAAACATTCAGTACTTC	CASSEKGFRAKNIQYF
TRBV3-1	TRBJ1-4	NA	NA	TGTGCCAGCAGCCACGGGGGGGGACAAGCCGAAAAACTGTTTTTT	CASSHGGGQAEKLFF
TRBV5-5	TRBJ1-3	few	NA	TGTGCCAGCAGCTTGAGTCTTGGAAACACCATATATTTT	CASSLSLGNTIYF
TRBV25-1	TRBJ2-1	NA	NA	TGTGCCAGCAGTAGAAGGGGGGCGTTCGAGAGTGAGCAGTTCTTC	CASSRRGAFESEQFF
TRBV4-1	TRBJ2-7	many	TRBD2	TGCGCCAGCAGCCAGGGGAGCGGGGGTCTTTCCGAGCAGTACTTC	CASSQGSGGLSEQYF
TRBV7-3	TRBJ2-2	many	NA	TGTGCCAGCAGCTTAATGCGCACCGGGGAGCTGTTTTTT	CASSLMRTGELFF
TRBV7-9	TRBJ2-5	NA	NA	TGTGCCAGCCGGGCAATTCAAGAGACCCAGTACTTC	CASRAIQETQYF
TRBV4-1	TRBJ2-7	NA	TRBD1	TGCGCCAGCAGCCGATTTGCCGGGACAGGGTACTACGAGCAGTACTTC	CASSRFAGTGYYEQYF
TRBV20-1	TRBJ2-3	many	NA	TGCAGTGCTAGAGCCGGGACCCTCACAGATACGCAGTATTTT	CSARAGTLTDTQYF
TRBV7-9	TRBJ2-2	NA	NA	TGTGCCAGCACCTACAGGACCGGGGAGCTGTTTTTT	CASTYRTGELFF
TRBV10-3	TRBJ2-1	many	NA	TGTGCCATACTAGACAGTAGCTCCTACAATGAGCAGTTCTTC	CAILDSSSYNEQFF
TRBV20-1	TRBJ1-2	NA	NA	TGCAGTGCCGCATCCCCGCAGGAGACCGGCTATGGCTACACCTTC	CSAASPQETGYGYTF
TRBV19	TRBJ2-1	NA	NA	TGTGCCAGTAGTAATCAGGGGAATCACAATGAGCAGTTCTTC	CASSNQGNHNEQFF
TRBV7-3	TRBJ2-1	many	TRBD1	TGTGCCAGCAGCCTTACCCCGACAGGGAACAATGAGCAGTTCTTC	CASSLTPTGNNEQFF
TRBV27	TRBJ2-2	NA	TRBD1	TGTGCCACCTCCACCGGGACAGGAGCCGGGGAGCTGTTTTTT	CATSTGTGAGELFF
TRBV25-1	TRBJ1-4	NA	NA	TGTGCCAGCAGTGGGGAACGAGGGTCGAATGAAAAACTGTTTTTT	CASSGERGSNEKLFF
TRBV28	TRBJ2-1	many	TRBD2	TGTGCCAGCAGTTTAAGAAGGGGCGGCTGGGTGGCTAGCGGGAACAATGAGCAGTTCTTC	CASSLRRGGWVASGNNEQFF
TRBV7-9	TRBJ1-1	many	NA	TGTGCCAGCATCCCTTCAGGCCAGAACACTGAAGCTTTCTTT	CASIPSGQNTEAFF
TRBV12-3/TRBV12-4	TRBJ1-6	many	NA	TGTGCCAGCAGCCGGACCCGCAGGGGAAATTCACCCCTCCACTTT	CASSRTRRGNSPLHF
TRBV10-3	TRBJ2-3	many	NA	TGTGCCATCAAAAATGGGGATAGAGATACGCAGTATTTT	CAIKNGDRDTQYF
TRBV6-6	TRBJ2-2	few	NA	TGTGCCAGCAGTTCCTCGACCCTATCCGGGGAGCTGTTTTTT	CASSSSTLSGELFF
TRBV28	TRBJ2-7	many	TRBD1	TGTGCCAGCAGCACCGACAGGGGCCGTCGATCCTACGAGCAGTACTTC	CASSTDRGRRSYEQYF
TRBV20-1	TRBJ1-3	many	NA	TGCAGTGCTATTGGGCAGACCTCTGGAAACACCATATATTTT	CSAIGQTSGNTIYF
TRBV9	TRBJ2-3	NA	TRBD2	TGTGCCAGCAGTCCAGCGGGGGGGCTTCGAACAGATACGCAGTATTTT	CASSPAGGLRTDTQYF
TRBV18	TRBJ1-5	few	NA	TGTGCCAGCTCACCACCGCTACAGGGCGATCAGCCCCAGCATTTT	CASSPPLQGDQPQHF